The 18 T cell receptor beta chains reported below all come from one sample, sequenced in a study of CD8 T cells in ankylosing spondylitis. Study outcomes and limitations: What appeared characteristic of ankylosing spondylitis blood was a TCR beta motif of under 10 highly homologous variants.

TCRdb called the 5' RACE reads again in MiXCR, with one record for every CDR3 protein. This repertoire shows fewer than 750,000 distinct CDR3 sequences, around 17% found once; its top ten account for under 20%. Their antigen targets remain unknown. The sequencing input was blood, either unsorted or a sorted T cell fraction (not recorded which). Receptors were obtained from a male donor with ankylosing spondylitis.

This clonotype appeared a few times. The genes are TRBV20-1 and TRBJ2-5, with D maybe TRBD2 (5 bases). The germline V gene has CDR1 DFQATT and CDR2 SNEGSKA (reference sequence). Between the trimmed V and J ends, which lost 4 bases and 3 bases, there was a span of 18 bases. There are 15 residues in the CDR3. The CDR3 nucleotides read TGCAGTGCTATCCTATGGACTTGGCGGGAAGAGACCCAGTACTTC. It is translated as CSAILWTWREETQYF.

The CDR3 is CSATDIFAVRNTEAFF. The CDR3 bases are TGCAGTGCAACCGACATATTCGCGGTGCGGAACACTGAAGCTTTCTTT. The chain is built from TRBV20-1 and TRBJ1-1; D is unresolved. Germline CDR1 is DFQATT and CDR2 is SNEGSKA (reference sequence). V was shortened by 6 bases and J by 1 base, with 21 bases between the two germline ends. The CDR3 spans 16 residues.

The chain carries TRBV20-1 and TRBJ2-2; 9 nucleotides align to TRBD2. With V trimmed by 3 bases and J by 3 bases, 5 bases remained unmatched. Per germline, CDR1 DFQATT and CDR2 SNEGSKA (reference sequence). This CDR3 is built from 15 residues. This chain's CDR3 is CSARERGADTGELFF. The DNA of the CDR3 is TGCAGTGCTAGGGAGCGGGGGGCGGACACCGGGGAGCTGTTTTTT.

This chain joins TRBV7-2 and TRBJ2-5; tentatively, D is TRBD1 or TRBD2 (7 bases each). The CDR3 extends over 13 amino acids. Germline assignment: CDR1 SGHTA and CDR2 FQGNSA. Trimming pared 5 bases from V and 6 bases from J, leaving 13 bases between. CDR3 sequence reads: CASSPGGGKTQYF. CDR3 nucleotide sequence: TGTGCCAGCAGCCCAGGGGGAGGGAAGACCCAGTACTTC. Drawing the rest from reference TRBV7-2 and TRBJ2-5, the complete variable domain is GAGVSQSPSNKVTEKGKDVELRCDPISGHTALYWYRQSLGQGLEFLIYFQGNSAPDKSGLPSDRFSAERTGGSVSTLTIQRTQQEDSAVYLCASSPGGGKTQYFGPGTRLLVL.

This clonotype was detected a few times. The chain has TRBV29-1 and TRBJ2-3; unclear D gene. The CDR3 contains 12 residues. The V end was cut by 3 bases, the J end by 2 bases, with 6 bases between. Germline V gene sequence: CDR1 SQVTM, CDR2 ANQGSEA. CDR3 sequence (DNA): TGCAGCGTTGAGGGTTACACAGATACGCAGTATTTT. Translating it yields CSVEGYTDTQYF.

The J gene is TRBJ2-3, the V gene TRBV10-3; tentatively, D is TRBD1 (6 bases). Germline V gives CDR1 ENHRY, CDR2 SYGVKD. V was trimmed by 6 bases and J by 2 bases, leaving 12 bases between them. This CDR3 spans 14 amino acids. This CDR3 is CAIRFDRSTDTQYF. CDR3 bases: TGTGCCATCAGATTCGACAGGTCCACAGATACGCAGTATTTT.

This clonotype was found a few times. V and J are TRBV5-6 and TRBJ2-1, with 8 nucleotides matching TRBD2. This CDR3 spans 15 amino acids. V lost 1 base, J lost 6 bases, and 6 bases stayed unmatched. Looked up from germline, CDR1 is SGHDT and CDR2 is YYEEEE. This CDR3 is CASSLRGTSGNEQFF. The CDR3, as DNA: TGTGCCAGCAGCTTGAGGGGGACTAGTGGCAATGAGCAGTTCTTC. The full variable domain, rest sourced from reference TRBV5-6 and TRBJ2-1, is DAGVTQSPTHLIKTRGQQVTLRCSPKSGHDTVSWYQQALGQGPQFIFQYYEEEERQRGNFPDRFSGHQFPNYSSELNVNALLLGDSALYLCASSLRGTSGNEQFFGPGTRLTVL.

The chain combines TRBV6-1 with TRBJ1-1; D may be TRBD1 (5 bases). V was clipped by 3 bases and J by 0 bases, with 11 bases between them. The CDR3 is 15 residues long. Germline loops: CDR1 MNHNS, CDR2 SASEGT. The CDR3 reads CASSDLGRVNTEAFF. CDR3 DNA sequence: TGTGCCAGCAGTGACTTGGGACGGGTGAACACTGAAGCTTTCTTT.

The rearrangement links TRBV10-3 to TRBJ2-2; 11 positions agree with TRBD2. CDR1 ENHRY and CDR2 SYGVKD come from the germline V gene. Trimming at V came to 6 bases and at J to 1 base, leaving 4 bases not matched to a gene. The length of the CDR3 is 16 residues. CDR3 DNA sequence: TGTGCCATCAGCCTCGGGACTAGCGGGAACACCGGGGAGCTGTTTTTT. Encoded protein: CAISLGTSGNTGELFF.

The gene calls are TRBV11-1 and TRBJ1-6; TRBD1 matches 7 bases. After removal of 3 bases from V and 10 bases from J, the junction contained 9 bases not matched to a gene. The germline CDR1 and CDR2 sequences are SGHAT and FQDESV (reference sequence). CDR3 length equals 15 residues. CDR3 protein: CASSFTGVPGSPLHF. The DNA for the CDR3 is TGTGCCAGCAGCTTTACAGGGGTGCCGGGATCACCCCTCCACTTT.

The DNA for the CDR3 is TGTGCCAGCAGCCCAAGTGTGACGAGAGACCTGGGGGATACGCAGTATTTT. This translates into CASSPSVTRDLGDTQYF. The chain has TRBV4-2 and TRBJ2-3; D unclear. CDR3 length equals 17 residues. CDR1 LGHNA and CDR2 YNFKEQ come from the germline V gene. V dropped 4 bases and J dropped 6 bases, with 23 bases sitting between them.

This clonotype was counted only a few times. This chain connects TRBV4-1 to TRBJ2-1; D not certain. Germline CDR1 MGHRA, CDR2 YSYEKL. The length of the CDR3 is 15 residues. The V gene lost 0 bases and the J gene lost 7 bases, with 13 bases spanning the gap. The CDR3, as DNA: TGCGCCAGCAGCCAAGAGCGGTCAAAAGGTAATGAGCAGTTCTTC. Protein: CASSQERSKGNEQFF.

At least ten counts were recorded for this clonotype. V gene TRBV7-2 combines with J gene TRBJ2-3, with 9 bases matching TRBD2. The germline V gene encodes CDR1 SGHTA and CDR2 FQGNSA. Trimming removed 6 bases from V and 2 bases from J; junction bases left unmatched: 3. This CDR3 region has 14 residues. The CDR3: CASRIAGATDTQYF. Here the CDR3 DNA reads TGTGCCAGCAGGATAGCGGGGGCCACAGATACGCAGTATTTT.

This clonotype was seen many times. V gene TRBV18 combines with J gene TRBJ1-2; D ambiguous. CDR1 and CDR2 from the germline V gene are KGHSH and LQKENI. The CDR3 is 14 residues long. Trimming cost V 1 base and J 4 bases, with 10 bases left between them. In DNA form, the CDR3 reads TGTGCCAGCTCACCACTACCGAGCCCCTATGGCTACACCTTC. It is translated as CASSPLPSPYGYTF.

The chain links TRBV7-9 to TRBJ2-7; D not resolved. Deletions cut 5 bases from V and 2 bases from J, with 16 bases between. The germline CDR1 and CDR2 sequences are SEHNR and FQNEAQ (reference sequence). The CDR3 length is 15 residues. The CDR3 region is CASSPKVSITYEQYF. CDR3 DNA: TGTGCCAGCAGCCCGAAGGTATCAATTACCTACGAGCAGTACTTC.

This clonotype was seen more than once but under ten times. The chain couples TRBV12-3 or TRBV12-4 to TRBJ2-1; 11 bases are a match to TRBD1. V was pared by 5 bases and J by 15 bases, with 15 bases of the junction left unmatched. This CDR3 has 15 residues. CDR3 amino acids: CASSKPRTGGAFRFF. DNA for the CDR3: TGTGCCAGCAGTAAACCCCGGACAGGGGGCGCCTTTCGGTTCTTC.

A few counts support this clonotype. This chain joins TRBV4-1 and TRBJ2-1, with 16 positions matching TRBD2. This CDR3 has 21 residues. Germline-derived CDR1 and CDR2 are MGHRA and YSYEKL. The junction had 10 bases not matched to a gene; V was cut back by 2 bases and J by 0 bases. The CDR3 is CASSQLGLAGGPLGSYNEQFF. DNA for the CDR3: TGCGCCAGCAGCCAACTGGGACTAGCGGGAGGGCCGCTGGGCTCCTACAATGAGCAGTTCTTC.

The CDR3 loop is CASSPRRRGQETQYF. The CDR3 DNA is TGTGCCAGCAGCCCCCGCAGGCGGGGCCAAGAGACCCAGTACTTC. V usage is TRBV7-9 and J usage is TRBJ2-5, with D perhaps TRBD2 (6 bases). The V gene's germline CDR1 is SEHNR and CDR2 FQNEAQ (reference sequence). The V and J ends lost 5 bases and 1 base respectively, with 14 bases between them. This CDR3 is 15 amino acids long.